The rows below give T cell receptor beta chains drawn from one sample of a study of blood T cell repertoires in COVID-19. Method: immunoSEQ multiplex PCR; TCRdb's copy keeps in-frame clones and lacks some. The sample shows approximately 200,000 clones, 80% to 85% of them seen only once. Sequenced material: peripheral blood. The receptors shown here come from a woman aged 55-70 years who had recovered from COVID-19. The CDR3 runs from the conserved cysteine through the conserved F or W. The order of the fields is J gene, V gene, clone size, D gene, CDR3 DNA, CDR3 protein. A D gene is named only where the DNA matches it firmly. A clone size is listed for some rows: how often the clone was seen (once, few, many), or a class if it is expanded.

J: TRBJ2-3
V: TRBV11-3
size: -
D: TRBD2
DNA: TGTGCCAGCAGTCGGAGACTAGCGGGGGGCGGGGATACGCAGTATTTT
CDR3: CASSRRLAGGGDTQYF

J: TRBJ1-1
V: TRBV7-9
size: few
D: -
DNA: TGTGCCAGCAGTTCCCAGGGTTTAACTGAAGCTTTCTTT
CDR3: CASSSQGLTEAFF

J: TRBJ2-1
V: TRBV9
size: -
D: TRBD2
DNA: TGTGCCAGCAGCGCTCGGACTAGCGGGGGCCAATACAATGAGCAGTTCTTC
CDR3: CASSARTSGGQYNEQFF

J: TRBJ1-2
V: TRBV5-6
size: -
D: TRBD1
DNA: TGTGCCAGCAGCTGGACAGGCGGGGGCTACACCTTC
CDR3: CASSWTGGGYTF

J: TRBJ2-6
V: TRBV25-1
size: -
D: TRBD1
DNA: TGTGCCAGCAGTGGGCTCAGGGGGAGTGGGGCCAACGTCCTGACTTTC
CDR3: CASSGLRGSGANVLTF

J: TRBJ1-6
V: TRBV6-1
size: -
D: TRBD1
DNA: TGTGCCAGCAGTGAGAAGAGGGACAGGGATTGGGGGGTCAATAATTCACCCCTCCACTTT
CDR3: CASSEKRDRDWGVNNSPLHF

J: TRBJ1-2
V: TRBV7-9
size: -
D: TRBD1
DNA: TGTGCCAGCAGCCGGGACAGGGCCCCTAACTATGGCTACACCTTC
CDR3: CASSRDRAPNYGYTF

J: TRBJ2-6
V: TRBV7-2
size: few
D: TRBD1
DNA: TGTGCCAGCACCACGGGACAGAGAATAACAGCTGGGGCCAACGTCCTGACTTTC
CDR3: CASTTGQRITAGANVLTF

J: TRBJ1-1
V: TRBV12-5
size: few
D: TRBD1
DNA: TGTGCTAGTGGTTTGGCAATCACAGGGGAAGCTGAAGCTTTCTTT
CDR3: CASGLAITGEAEAFF

J: TRBJ1-2
V: TRBV2
size: -
D: TRBD1
DNA: TGTGCCAGCCCCGCCGTCCGGGACAGGGGGAACTCTAACTATGGCTACACCTTC
CDR3: CASPAVRDRGNSNYGYTF

J: TRBJ2-5
V: TRBV18
size: -
D: TRBD1
DNA: TGTGCCAGCTCACCACCAACAGGGGGGAGTATGGAGACCCAGTACTTC
CDR3: CASSPPTGGSMETQYF

J: TRBJ2-5
V: TRBV7-6
size: -
D: -
DNA: TGTGCCAGCAGCTGGAGGACGGTGGAGACCCAGTACTTC
CDR3: CASSWRTVETQYF

J: TRBJ1-2
V: TRBV2
size: -
D: -
DNA: TGTGCCAGCAGTGAAGCCAGTAACTATGGCTACACCTTC
CDR3: CASSEASNYGYTF

J: TRBJ1-6
V: TRBV7-9
size: -
D: -
DNA: TGTGCCAGCAGCCTAACAGGAGATAATTCACCCCTCCACTTT
CDR3: CASSLTGDNSPLHF

J: TRBJ2-3
V: TRBV21-1
size: -
D: -
DNA: TGTGCCAGCAGCAAAGAAGGGACAGGTGGGGAGGCAGATACGCAGTATTTT
CDR3: CASSKEGTGGEADTQYF

J: TRBJ2-2
V: TRBV29-1
size: -
D: -
DNA: TGCAGCGCCGGACTAACGAACACCGGGGAGCTGTTTTTT
CDR3: CSAGLTNTGELFF

J: TRBJ2-1
V: TRBV2
size: -
D: TRBD1
DNA: TGTGCCAGCAGGAAACCGGGACAGGTTTCAAAGTTCTTC
CDR3: CASRKPGQVSKFF

J: TRBJ1-2
V: TRBV19
size: -
D: -
DNA: TGTGCCAGTAAGGGAGGGGACTATGGCTACACCTTC
CDR3: CASKGGDYGYTF

J: TRBJ1-5
V: TRBV6-5
size: -
D: -
DNA: TGTGCCAGCAGACCACCGGGGTTGGGTCAGCCCCAGCATTTT
CDR3: CASRPPGLGQPQHF

J: TRBJ1-4
V: TRBV5-8
size: -
D: -
DNA: TGTGCCACCCTCCCTATGCAGGCGAACGAAAAACTGTTTTTT
CDR3: CATLPMQANEKLFF

J: TRBJ1-5
V: TRBV7-2
size: -
D: -
DNA: TGTGCCAGCAGCGGGTTGGGGGGGCAGCCCCAGCATTTT
CDR3: CASSGLGGQPQHF

J: TRBJ1-1
V: TRBV5-8
size: -
D: TRBD1
DNA: TGTGCCAGCAGCTATCAGGGGGGCTATTACGATGTGAACACTGAAGCTTTCTTT
CDR3: CASSYQGGYYDVNTEAFF

J: TRBJ2-3
V: TRBV11-2
size: -
D: -
DNA: TGTGCCAGCAGCCTAAGACCGCGACTAGTAATCACAGATACGCAGTATTTT
CDR3: CASSLRPRLVITDTQYF

J: TRBJ2-2
V: TRBV2
size: once
D: TRBD2
DNA: TGTGCCAGCAGCGCAGCGGGGGGGCCCACCGGGGAGCTGTTTTTT
CDR3: CASSAAGGPTGELFF

J: TRBJ1-1
V: TRBV19
size: -
D: TRBD1
DNA: TGTGCCAGTAGGACAGGGAGGCCCACTGAAGCTTTCTTT
CDR3: CASRTGRPTEAFF

J: TRBJ2-7
V: TRBV4-2
size: -
D: -
DNA: TGTGCCAGCAGCCAAAAAACGGACATCATCTACGAGCAGTACTTC
CDR3: CASSQKTDIIYEQYF

J: TRBJ2-3
V: TRBV2
size: -
D: TRBD2
DNA: TGTGCCAGCACCAGGGACCAGCGGGGGTTCGCAGATACGCAGTATTTT
CDR3: CASTRDQRGFADTQYF

J: TRBJ2-7
V: TRBV20-1
size: -
D: -
DNA: TGCAGTGCTAGTGACCTCCTCCCCCTGGACAGAGCCTACGAGCAGTACTTC
CDR3: CSASDLLPLDRAYEQYF

J: TRBJ1-1
V: TRBV5-4
size: -
D: -
DNA: TGTGCCAGCAGCTTAACACAGAACACTGAAGCTTTCTTT
CDR3: CASSLTQNTEAFF

J: TRBJ1-2
V: TRBV30
size: -
D: TRBD1
DNA: TGTGCCTGGAACAGGGGAGACTATGGCTACACCTTC
CDR3: CAWNRGDYGYTF

J: TRBJ2-1
V: TRBV3-1/TRBV3-2
size: -
D: -
DNA: TGTGCCAGCAGCAATAGGGGTGAGCAGTTCTTC
CDR3: CASSNRGEQFF

J: TRBJ1-2
V: TRBV7-8
size: few
D: -
DNA: TGTGCCAGCAGCCTCGATCGGCGACTTAACTATGGCTACACCTTC
CDR3: CASSLDRRLNYGYTF

J: TRBJ1-1
V: TRBV6-5
size: -
D: -
DNA: TGTGCCAGCAGCCCCACAGGGTACACTGAAGCTTTCTTT
CDR3: CASSPTGYTEAFF

J: TRBJ1-1
V: TRBV3-1/TRBV3-2
size: few
D: TRBD1
DNA: TGTGCCAGCAGCCTAGGGGGCATGATAGCTTTCTTT
CDR3: CASSLGGMIAFF

J: TRBJ1-2
V: TRBV12-3/TRBV12-4
size: -
D: -
DNA: TGTGCCAGCAGTCCCCAAAGGGGGGGCTACACCTTC
CDR3: CASSPQRGGYTF

J: TRBJ2-1
V: TRBV4-1
size: -
D: TRBD1
DNA: TGCGCCAGCAGCCAAGATGAGTCGGACAGGGTAGCCAATGAGCAGTTCTTC
CDR3: CASSQDESDRVANEQFF

J: TRBJ1-1
V: TRBV30
size: -
D: -
DNA: TGTGCCTGGAGCGGGGGAATCGGGGGGACGAACACTGAAGCTTTCTTT
CDR3: CAWSGGIGGTNTEAFF

J: TRBJ2-7
V: TRBV5-6
size: -
D: -
DNA: TGTGCCAGCAGTCTCCCTCCCCACGAGCAGTACTTC
CDR3: CASSLPPHEQYF

J: TRBJ1-1
V: TRBV13
size: -
D: TRBD1
DNA: TGTGCCAGCTGGGACAGGGGGACTGAAGCTTTCTTT
CDR3: CASWDRGTEAFF

J: TRBJ2-3
V: TRBV12-3/TRBV12-4
size: -
D: -
DNA: TGTGCCAGCAGTATACTCACAGATACGCAGTATTTT
CDR3: CASSILTDTQYF

J: TRBJ1-2
V: TRBV6-2/TRBV6-3
size: many
D: TRBD1
DNA: TGTGCCAGCAGCCTCGGGACAGAAGTTGGCTACACCTTC
CDR3: CASSLGTEVGYTF